A selection of T cell receptor beta chains follows, all from one sample in a study of blood T cell repertoires in COVID-19. Some clones are missing from TCRdb's copy, which holds only in-frame ones; the method was immunoSEQ multiplex PCR. Counted here are about 160,000 clones, around 90% occurring once; the ten biggest clones make up over 3.5%. Sequenced sample: peripheral blood. Source of these receptors: an older woman with active or convalescent COVID-19. CDR3s include the opening cysteine and the closing phenylalanine or tryptophan. D genes are given only for firm matches. The size entry is marked missing in some rows and otherwise reads once, few, many or a size class.

v_call	d_call	j_call	clone_size	cdr3_aa	cdr3_nt
TRBV18	NA	TRBJ1-3	NA	CASSLNQGFGNTIYF	TGTGCCAGCTCACTCAACCAGGGTTTCGGGAACACCATATATTTT
TRBV5-6	TRBD2	TRBJ2-5	NA	CASSLDVSGGQYQETQYF	TGTGCCAGCAGCTTGGATGTTAGCGGGGGCCAGTACCAAGAGACCCAGTACTTC
TRBV3-1/TRBV3-2	NA	TRBJ2-5	NA	CASSQSSEAQYF	TGTGCCAGCAGCCAGTCTAGCGAGGCCCAGTACTTC
TRBV5-1	TRBD2	TRBJ2-3	NA	CASSLRVAGDSTDTQYF	TGCGCCAGCAGCTTGAGGGTAGCGGGGGATAGCACAGATACGCAGTATTTT
TRBV4-2	NA	TRBJ2-2	NA	CASSQVASRDTGELFF	TGTGCCAGCAGCCAAGTCGCGAGCAGGGACACCGGGGAGCTGTTTTTT
TRBV4-1	TRBD1	TRBJ1-6	few	CASSQWDRLNSPLHF	TGCGCCAGCAGCCAATGGGACAGGCTGAATTCACCCCTCCACTTT
TRBV5-1	TRBD2	TRBJ2-5	NA	CASSLGGSSGVQETQYF	TGCGCCAGCAGCTTGGGGGGTTCTAGCGGGGTTCAAGAGACCCAGTACTTC
TRBV7-2	TRBD1	TRBJ1-2	NA	CASSRGQTIYYGYTF	TGTGCCAGCAGCCGGGGACAGACCATATACTATGGCTACACCTTC
TRBV7-9	NA	TRBJ2-7	NA	CASSSLGPYEQYF	TGTGCCAGCAGCTCCCTGGGGCCCTACGAGCAGTACTTC
TRBV5-1	TRBD1	TRBJ1-1	NA	CASSLERGQAPFF	TGCGCCAGCAGCTTGGAACGGGGACAGGCCCCGTTTTTT